These T cell receptor beta chains were read from a single sample in a study of cytomegalovirus exposure and HLA in healthy donors. Repertoires were generated with immunoSEQ multiplex PCR, while TCRdb's copy carries only in-frame clones and drops some. Of around 150,000 clones in the sample, 65% to 85% were seen once. Sequencing used PBMCs. All receptors come from a woman in her forties or fifties in good health and CMV-seropositive. Each CDR3 is given without its conserved first and last residue. Fields, in order: clone size, J gene, V gene, CDR3 protein. Clone sizes are given selectively: once, few, many, or a class where the clone is expanded.

-,TRBJ2-2,TRBV7-2,ASSSHQGITGELF
-,TRBJ1-1,TRBV10-1,ASSGQLNTEAF
-,TRBJ1-6,TRBV2,ASSDRQGIFSPLH
few,TRBJ2-7,TRBV5-5,ASSVDSYEQY
-,TRBJ1-2,TRBV5-1,ASSLDGDPDPAGYT
-,TRBJ1-2,TRBV2,ASRTEGKGYGYT
-,TRBJ2-7,TRBV5-6,ASSPGQVPYEQY
-,TRBJ2-5,TRBV10-3,AISETARDLPRAQY
-,TRBJ1-1,TRBV7-9,ASSRQGNTEAF
-,TRBJ1-2,TRBV5-6,ASSLIRLYGYT
-,TRBJ1-6,TRBV6-5,ASSRQGFDNSPLH
few,TRBJ1-1,TRBV6-5,ASSYGTARGTEAF
few,TRBJ2-3,TRBV6-1,ASSVTSGGADTQY
-,TRBJ2-1,TRBV9,ASSIGTSGGYNEQF
few,TRBJ1-1,TRBV7-9,ASSLRQGWTEAF
-,TRBJ1-1,TRBV6-5,ASSYIYNTEAF
-,TRBJ1-2,TRBV2,ASKGQGEENT
-,TRBJ2-2,TRBV5-1,ASSLDGGFGELF
-,TRBJ2-7,TRBV11-3,ASSRDRGSEQY
-,TRBJ1-6,TRBV6-1,ASSEATVNSPLH
-,TRBJ2-1,TRBV29-1,SAVYGGDYNEQF
-,TRBJ2-7,TRBV4-1,ASSQAGDRPTYEQY
-,TRBJ1-2,TRBV6-1,ASSEQGKGGYT
-,TRBJ1-4,TRBV7-9,ASSPARAQHNEKLF
-,TRBJ1-3,TRBV5-6,ASSLAPTSGNTIY
-,TRBJ1-3,TRBV7-9,ASSPGFRDRTGNTIY
-,TRBJ1-1,TRBV5-4,ASSRPDRGQRGEAF
-,TRBJ2-7,TRBV11-2,ASTLSGGPFPYEQY
-,TRBJ1-3,TRBV7-5,VRSFGRTGITGNTIY
-,TRBJ2-7,TRBV29-1,SVGGGLNEQY
-,TRBJ1-6,TRBV18,ASSTDRSLYSPLH
-,TRBJ1-6,TRBV5-6,ASSLERRNNSPLH
-,TRBJ1-1,TRBV11-2,ASSLERMGNTEAF
-,TRBJ2-7,TRBV5-1,ASSGLQGSNSYEQY
few,TRBJ2-1,TRBV30,AWSEVTKNEQF
-,TRBJ1-4,TRBV10-1,ASSDGTGGRREKLF
-,TRBJ1-4,TRBV6-6,ASSYRQGGNEKLF
few,TRBJ1-1,TRBV5-5,ASSLGSALTEAF
-,TRBJ1-1,TRBV2,ASSAGRTEAF
-,TRBJ1-2,TRBV4-1,ASSQLRTGTTNYGYT
-,TRBJ2-6,TRBV5-1,ASSSAPGAGANVLT
once,TRBJ1-2,TRBV7-9,ASSRLGGATGYGYT
-,TRBJ2-1,TRBV5-6,ASSFSGTEQF
few,TRBJ1-2,TRBV19,ASSIKGTLDGYT
-,TRBJ2-3,TRBV6-5,ASSWASGGLDTQY
-,TRBJ2-2,TRBV19,ASSGLAGINTGELF
-,TRBJ2-5,TRBV2,ASSDQRTQETQY
few,TRBJ2-3,TRBV2,ATTGGLSTDTQY
few,TRBJ2-6,TRBV2,ASSPRDRVWPGANVLT
-,TRBJ1-5,TRBV5-1,ASSYDTGGNQPQH
-,TRBJ1-2,TRBV2,ASSAQRTGGAYT
few,TRBJ2-1,TRBV5-1,ASRTDSYNEQF
-,TRBJ1-2,TRBV4-1,ASSQGTGGGLGYGYT
-,TRBJ1-1,TRBV6-5,ASSLTGGTEAF